What follows describes a single T cell receptor beta chain. Its specificity is unknown. Clones were read by immunoSEQ multiplex PCR, and TCRdb kept only the in-frame ones, dropping some. There are roughly 80,000 clones in the sample; more than 75% occur only once, and approximately 5% lies in the top ten. The sample is drawn from a study of T cell responses to AZD1222 COVID-19 vaccine. Overall study findings and caveats: Clonal diversity was possibly underestimated, and white British individuals and females predominated among donors.

The CDR3 has 17 residues. Per germline, CDR1 PRHDT and CDR2 FYEKMQ (reference sequence). Trimming took 6 bases from V and 12 from J; bases not matched to a gene: 17. The source material was peripheral blood, sampled on day 0 of MenACWY control vaccination. The chain carries TRBV13 and TRBJ2-1, with 13 bases that match TRBD2. This TCR came from an adult in good health. CDR3 nucleotides: TGTGCCAGCAGTCTTACTCCGGGACTAGCGGGGTTAAGGGGGCAGTTCTTC. This codes for CASSLTPGLAGLRGQFF. The variable domain in full, with the rest retrieved from reference TRBV13 and TRBJ2-1, is AAGVIQSPRHLIKEKRETATLKCYPIPRHDTVYWYQQGPGQDPQFLISFYEKMQSDKGSIPDRFSAQQFSDYHSELNMSSLELGDSALYFCASSLTPGLAGLRGQFFGPGTRLTVL.